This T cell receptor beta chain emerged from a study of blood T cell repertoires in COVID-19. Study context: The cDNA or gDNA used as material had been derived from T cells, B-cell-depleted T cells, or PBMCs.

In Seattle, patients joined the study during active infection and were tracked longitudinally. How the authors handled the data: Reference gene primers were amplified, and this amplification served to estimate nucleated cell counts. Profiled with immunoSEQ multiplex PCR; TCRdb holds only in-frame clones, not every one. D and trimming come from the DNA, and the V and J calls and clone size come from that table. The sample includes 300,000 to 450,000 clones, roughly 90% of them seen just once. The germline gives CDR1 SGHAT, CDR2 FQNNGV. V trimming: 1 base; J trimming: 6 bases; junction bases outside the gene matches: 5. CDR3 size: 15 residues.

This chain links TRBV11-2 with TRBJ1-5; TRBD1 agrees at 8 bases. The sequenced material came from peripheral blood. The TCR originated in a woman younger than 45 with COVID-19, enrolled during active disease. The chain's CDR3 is CASSLGQGAGQPQHF. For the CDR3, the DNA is TGTGCCAGCAGCTTAGGTCAGGGGGCAGGTCAGCCCCAGCATTTT.